These 28 T cell receptor beta chains originate from one sample sequenced in a study of blood T cells in healthy people across ages. Using a J-beta primer mix together with a sample-barcoded 5' primer, a second PCR was run for roughly 6 to 12 cycles. TCRdb reprocessed the 5' RACE reads via MiXCR and lists one record per CDR3 protein. The sample lists 1.5 million to 2 million distinct CDR3 sequences, approximately 28% occurring once. The sequenced material came from blood. The receptor set was obtained from a woman in her twenties or thirties in good health.

This clonotype came up many times. The J gene is TRBJ1-2, the V gene TRBV20-1, with 10 bases matching TRBD1. With 6 bases clipped from V and 5 bases from J, the junction kept 12 bases outside the gene matches. This CDR3 is 15 amino acids long. CDR1 and CDR2 (germline): DFQATT, SNEGSKA (reference sequence). The chain's CDR3 is CSAERQGAKGYGYTF. CDR3 nucleotide sequence: TGCAGTGCCGAGCGACAGGGGGCAAAGGGGTATGGCTACACCTTC.

This clonotype was observed a handful of times. The V gene is TRBV28, the J gene TRBJ2-7; maybe TRBD2 (5 bases). From germline, CDR1 is MDHEN and CDR2 SYDVKM. The V gene lost 6 bases and the J gene lost 4 bases, with 19 bases spanning the gap. The CDR3 has 15 residues. The CDR3 sequence: CASRNPREGGYEQYF. The DNA for the CDR3 is TGTGCCAGCAGGAACCCCCGGGAAGGTGGGTACGAGCAGTACTTC.

Of note for this clonotype: One end of the junction varies from germline; a read error may be responsible. This sequence joins TRBV7-6 and TRBJ2-7; D is possibly TRBD2 (5 bases). CDR1 and CDR2 (germline): SGHVS, FNYEAQ. This CDR3 is 12 amino acids long. CDR3 in amino acids: CVSSSDYYEQYF. CDR3 DNA: TGTGTCAGCAGCTCAGACTATTACGAGCAGTACTTC.

This clonotype was detected only a few times. The chain links TRBV5-1 to TRBJ2-6; TRBD1 matches 9 bases. The CDR3 contains 17 residues. V lost 2 bases to trimming and J lost 4 bases; unmatched junction nucleotides: 7. Germline V gives CDR1 SGHRS, CDR2 YFSETQ. CDR3 coding DNA: TGCGCCAGCAGCTTCCGGGACAGGGTCGCGGGGGCCAACGTCCTGACTTTC. This encodes CASSFRDRVAGANVLTF.

There are a few counts of this clonotype. The chain employs TRBV7-9 and TRBJ1-1, with unresolved D. This CDR3 contains 17 residues. Germline CDR1 is SEHNR and CDR2 is FQNEAQ (reference sequence). With 0 bases removed from V and 1 base from J, the gap between germline ends came to 15 bases. DNA of the CDR3: TGTGCCAGCAGCTTAGCGGGTGTAGGGAGAGGGAACACTGAAGCTTTCTTT. It translates to CASSLAGVGRGNTEAFF.

The chain couples TRBV20-1 to TRBJ2-3, with unresolved D. The CDR3 is 13 amino acids. V gave up 5 bases and J gave up 2 bases, with 11 bases separating them. Germline V gives CDR1 DFQATT, CDR2 SNEGSKA (reference sequence). CDR3 residues: CSAVLVNTDTQYF. CDR3 sequence (DNA): TGCAGTGCTGTCCTGGTGAACACAGATACGCAGTATTTT.

This clonotype has at least ten counts. This chain connects TRBV5-1 to TRBJ2-7; 9 bases line up with TRBD1. V was pared by 4 bases and J by 2 bases, with 10 bases of the junction left unmatched. Looked up from germline, CDR1 is SGHRS and CDR2 is YFSETQ. The CDR3 consists of 16 residues. In DNA form, the CDR3 reads TGCGCCAGCAGCGTGACCCCGGGACAGGGAGCCTACGAGCAGTACTTC. Its translation is CASSVTPGQGAYEQYF.

This clonotype was found many times. This rearrangement joins TRBV29-1 to TRBJ2-1; unclear D gene. The germline V and J ends were trimmed by 4 bases and 5 bases, with 12 bases remaining between them. The CDR3 loop spans 13 amino acids. Germline V lookup: CDR1 SQVTM, CDR2 ANQGSEA. The CDR3 coding sequence is TGCAGCGTTGTTCCCCTATTCGACAATGAGCAGTTCTTC. This sequence encodes CSVVPLFDNEQFF.

This clonotype was counted between two and nine times. V gene TRBV5-1 combines with J gene TRBJ1-2; D is unclear. CDR1 SGHRS and CDR2 YFSETQ come from the germline V gene. The CDR3 consists of 16 residues. V shed 0 bases and J shed 5 bases, with 17 bases lying between them. The CDR3 sequence is CASSLEGMAQPYGYTF. The CDR3 DNA is TGCGCCAGCAGCTTGGAAGGGATGGCCCAGCCTTATGGCTACACCTTC.

CDR3 loop: CASSRIGTGGTYEQYF. DNA for the CDR3: TGCGCCAGCAGCCGGATTGGGACAGGGGGGACCTACGAGCAGTACTTC. V gene TRBV4-3 combines with J gene TRBJ2-7; 11 positions agree with TRBD1. The CDR3 covers 16 residues. The J segment lost 2 bases and the V segment lost 4 bases, leaving 7 bases of the junction unmatched. The V gene's germline CDR1 is LGHNA and CDR2 YSLEER.

The chain links TRBV20-1 to TRBJ2-5; 12 positions match TRBD2. The CDR3 loop spans 16 amino acids. Losses at the gene ends were 1 base for V and 3 bases for J; bases not matched to a gene: 6. The germline gives CDR1 DFQATT, CDR2 SNEGSKA (reference sequence). The CDR3 region is CSARVEASGREETQYF. The CDR3, as DNA: TGCAGTGCTAGAGTCGAGGCTAGCGGGAGGGAAGAGACCCAGTACTTC.

This chain links TRBV7-9 with TRBJ2-7; D ambiguous. The CDR3 consists of 13 residues. Trimming left V 7 bases short and J 4 bases short, with 14 bases between. Per germline, CDR1 SEHNR and CDR2 FQNEAQ (reference sequence). CDR3 coding DNA: TGTGCCAGCATCCCAAAACGGGCTTACGAGCAGTACTTC. Protein: CASIPKRAYEQYF.

This clonotype has a handful of counts. This sequence joins TRBV24-1 and TRBJ2-7; TRBD2 aligns across 8 bases. V lost 3 bases and J lost 2; bases outside the gene matches: 8. CDR1 is KGHDR, CDR2 SFDVKD, per germline. The CDR3 loop spans 16 amino acids. The CDR3 bases are TGTGCCACCAGTGATGCAACGGGGGGGTCGGCCTACGAGCAGTACTTC. This sequence encodes CATSDATGGSAYEQYF.

This clonotype was counted a few times. The V call is TRBV7-9, the J call TRBJ2-7; a weak D match, TRBD1 (8 bases). Looked up from germline, CDR1 is SEHNR and CDR2 is FQNEAQ (reference sequence). V was trimmed by 5 bases and J by 7 bases, leaving 18 bases between them. The CDR3 sequence is 14 residues long. The CDR3 DNA reads as TGTGCCAGCAGCCCAACAGGGGGGGAGTGGGAGCAGTACTTC. It codes for CASSPTGGEWEQYF.

This sequence joins TRBV12-3 or TRBV12-4 and TRBJ1-2; D call uncertain. Trimming removed 3 bases from V and 8 bases from J, with 13 bases in between. This CDR3 is built from 13 residues. The CDR3, as DNA: TGTGCCAGCAGTTTGGGATTTTTCGGAGGCTACACCTTC. As protein: CASSLGFFGGYTF.

This clonotype has just a few counts. The chain joins TRBV6-5 to TRBJ2-7, with D perhaps TRBD2 (5 bases). With 5 bases removed from V and 5 bases from J, the gap between germline ends came to 16 bases. The CDR3 sequence is 14 residues long. Looked up from germline, CDR1 is MNHEY and CDR2 is SVGAGI. The CDR3 loop reads CASSTPGVSNEQYF. The CDR3 DNA follows: TGTGCCAGCAGTACACCCGGGGTTTCCAACGAGCAGTACTTC.

This clonotype was recorded at least ten times. The chain is built from TRBV7-2 and TRBJ2-4; D is perhaps TRBD1 (6 bases). The germline CDR1 and CDR2 sequences are SGHTA and FQGNSA. CDR3 length equals 9 residues. Trimming cost V 8 bases and J 11 bases, with 7 bases left between them. The DNA of the CDR3 is TGTGCCAGCCGACAGGTTCAGTACTTC. It encodes CASRQVQYF.

The chain carries TRBV10-3 and TRBJ2-1, with D perhaps TRBD1 (6 bases). V lost 3 bases, J lost 7 bases, and 16 bases lay in between. Germline V lookup: CDR1 ENHRY, CDR2 SYGVKD. The CDR3 loop spans 15 amino acids. CDR3 bases: TGTGCCATCAGTGAAAGGGCTGGGGGCCCGAATGAGCAGTTCTTC. This translates into CAISERAGGPNEQFF.

In regard to this clonotype: The junction differs from germline at one of its ends, possibly a read error. The chain joins TRBV24-1 to TRBJ1-5; unclear D gene. The germline CDR1 and CDR2 sequences are KGHDR and SFDVKD. The CDR3 contains 13 residues. The CDR3 region is CATSGADNQPHNF. The DNA of the CDR3 is TGTGCCACCAGTGGGGCAGACAATCAGCCCCACAATTTT.

This clonotype was counted only a few times. At one boundary the junction diverges from the germline segment, which might be a read error. V is TRBV7-9 and J is TRBJ2-1; either TRBD1 or TRBD2 may fit D (5 bases each). The CDR3 loop spans 15 amino acids. Germline V CDR1 and CDR2: SEHNR, FQNEAQ (reference sequence). This CDR3 reads CASSWDGSSHNEQFF. The CDR3 DNA reads as TGTGCCAGCAGCTGGGACGGCAGCTCCCACAATGAGCAGTTCTTC.

A remark on this clonotype: The junction does not match germline at one end; this may be a read error. V usage is TRBV20-1 and J usage is TRBJ2-6, with D tentatively TRBD1 (5 bases). Germline V gives CDR1 DFQATT, CDR2 SNEGSKA (reference sequence). The CDR3 sequence is 14 residues long. The CDR3 sequence is CSAREASGANVLIF. In DNA form, the CDR3 reads TGCAGTGCTAGAGAGGCTTCTGGGGCCAACGTCCTGATTTTC.

This clonotype has a count of ten or more. The chain couples TRBV20-1 to TRBJ2-3, with no clear D. The CDR3 has 12 residues. Germline V lookup: CDR1 DFQATT, CDR2 SNEGSKA (reference sequence). Deletions cut 7 bases from V and 0 bases from J, with 8 bases between. The chain's CDR3 is CSGTLSTDTQYF. The CDR3 DNA is TGCAGTGGTACCCTGAGCACAGATACGCAGTATTTT.

V gene TRBV30 combines with J gene TRBJ1-2, with 7 bases identical to TRBD1. The CDR3 consists of 15 residues. The V gene's germline CDR1 is GTSNPN and CDR2 SVGIG (reference sequence). V lost 2 bases, J lost 2 bases, and 8 bases stayed unmatched. The CDR3 region is CAWSSPGGQNYGYTF. The CDR3 DNA follows: TGTGCCTGGAGTTCACCCGGGGGACAGAACTATGGCTACACCTTC. The complete variable domain, with remaining parts taken from reference TRBV30 and TRBJ1-2, reads SQTIHQWPATLVQPVGSPLSLECTVEGTSNPNLYWYRQAAGRGLQLLFYSVGIGQISSEVPQNLSASRPQDRQFILSSKKLLLSDSGFYLCAWSSPGGQNYGYTFGSGTRLTVV.

This clonotype came up many times. The rearrangement joins TRBV7-3 to TRBJ2-5; D possibly corresponds to TRBD1 (6 bases). V was trimmed by 5 bases and J by 2 bases, leaving 15 bases between them. CDR3 size: 15 residues. The V gene's germline CDR1 is SGHTA and CDR2 FQGTGA. The CDR3 region has the DNA TGTGCCAGCAGCACACAAAGCGGACAGCAAGAGACCCAGTACTTC. This sequence encodes CASSTQSGQQETQYF.

This clonotype was seen only a few times. This rearrangement joins TRBV9 to TRBJ2-1; unclear D gene. Germline V gene data show CDR1 as SGDLS and CDR2 as YYNGEE. The CDR3 totals 11 residues. Trimming removed 0 bases from V and 9 bases from J, with 4 bases in between. CDR3 amino acids: CASSVGIEQFF. The CDR3 nucleotides read TGTGCCAGCAGCGTAGGCATTGAGCAGTTCTTC.

This chain connects TRBV5-1 to TRBJ1-1; TRBD1 is a possible D gene (5 bases). V lost 4 bases and J lost 5, with 18 bases in between. Per germline, CDR1 SGHRS and CDR2 YFSETQ. This CDR3 spans 15 amino acids. The CDR3 nucleotides are TGCGCCAGCAGCCCCCAAGAGTCCCAGGGAACTGAAGCTTTCTTT. It translates to CASSPQESQGTEAFF. Drawing the rest from reference TRBV5-1 and TRBJ1-1, the complete variable domain is KAGVTQTPRYLIKTRGQQVTLSCSPISGHRSVSWYQQTPGQGLQFLFEYFSETQRNKGNFPGRFSGRQFSNSRSEMNVSTLELGDSALYLCASSPQESQGTEAFFGQGTRLTVV.

The V gene is TRBV27, the J gene TRBJ1-2; 9 bases are shared with TRBD1. CDR1 and CDR2 from the germline V gene are MNHEY and SMNVEV (reference sequence). The CDR3 loop spans 14 amino acids. V lost 6 bases to trimming and J lost 4 bases; unmatched junction nucleotides: 6. The CDR3 coding sequence is TGTGCCAGCAGATTAACAGGGGGCCCCTATGGCTACACCTTC. It is translated as CASRLTGGPYGYTF.

This clonotype has a count of ten or more. The V and J genes are TRBV4-3 and TRBJ2-1; possibly TRBD2 for D (5 bases). The CDR3 sequence is 17 residues long. Germline assignment: CDR1 LGHNA and CDR2 YSLEER. The ends were cut back, 0 bases at V and 9 bases at J, with 21 bases in the middle. Written as DNA, the CDR3 is TGCGCCAGCAGCCAAGATACAAGGGAGATCGGCGTGGGTGAGCAGTTCTTC. Protein sequence: CASSQDTREIGVGEQFF.